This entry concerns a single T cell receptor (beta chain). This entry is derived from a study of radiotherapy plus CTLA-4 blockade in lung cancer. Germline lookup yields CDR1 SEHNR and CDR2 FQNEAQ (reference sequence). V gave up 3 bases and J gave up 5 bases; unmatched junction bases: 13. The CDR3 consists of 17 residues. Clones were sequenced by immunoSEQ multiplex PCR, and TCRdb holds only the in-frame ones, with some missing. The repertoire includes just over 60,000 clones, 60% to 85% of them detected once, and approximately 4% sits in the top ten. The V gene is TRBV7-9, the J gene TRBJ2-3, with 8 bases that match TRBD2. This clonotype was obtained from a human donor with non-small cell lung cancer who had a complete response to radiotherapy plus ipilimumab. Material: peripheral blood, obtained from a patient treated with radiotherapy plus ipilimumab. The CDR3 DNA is TGTGCCAGCAGCTTCGCCCGACTAGCGAGCGCCATAGATACGCAGTATTTT. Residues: CASSFARLASAIDTQYF.